The text below deals with one TCR beta chain. Its target is not known. The sample is drawn from a study of T cell responses to AZD1222 COVID-19 vaccine. About the study: Second-dose intervals of approximately 4 or approximately 12 weeks were pooled. Study conclusions and caveats: A rise in Spike-specific TCR breadth and depth followed two AZD1222 doses. Repertoires were obtained only post-peak T cell response. Most donors were white British, females outnumbered males, and clonal diversity was possibly underestimated.

The CDR3 covers 16 residues. Using immunoSEQ multiplex PCR, the repertoire was profiled, and TCRdb retains in-frame clones only, with some absent. Of more than 150,000 clones listed, around 88% are singletons. This TCR was recovered from an adult in good health. This material consisted of peripheral blood, taken on day 0 of AZD1222 vaccination. This chain uses TRBV21-1 with TRBJ1-1; TRBD1, the table's D call, was not compared with the DNA. TRBV21-1 corresponds to a pseudogene. The CDR3 nucleotides are TGTGCCAGCAATAGTAAGGGGTCCCCGATGAACACTGAAGCTTTCTTT. This translates into CASNSKGSPMNTEAFF.